The 24 T cell receptor beta chains listed next were all sequenced from one sample in a study of T cells after yellow fever vaccination. TCRdb fed the 5' RACE reads into MiXCR, producing one record per CDR3 protein. This table has some 300,000 distinct CDR3 sequences, more than 3% appearing once. The sequences come from PBMCs, collected on the day of the yellow fever booster vaccination. These TCRs come from a man aged 18 to 30 who received the YFV17D yellow fever vaccine.

The V call is TRBV5-4, the J call TRBJ2-3; no firm D call. With 3 bases removed from V and 0 bases from J, the gap between germline ends came to 14 bases. This CDR3 region has 16 residues. Germline V gene data show CDR1 as SGHNT and CDR2 as YYREEE (reference sequence). Written as DNA, the CDR3 is TGTGCCAGCAGCTCCCCGTCCAGCGTCAGCACAGATACGCAGTATTTT. Its translation is CASSSPSSVSTDTQYF.

The table lists this clonotype with many counts. J is TRBJ1-1 and V is TRBV4-1; perhaps TRBD1 as D (5 bases). V dropped 2 bases and J dropped 1 base, with 14 bases sitting between them. The length of the CDR3 is 16 residues. Germline CDR1 and CDR2: MGHRA and YSYEKL. This CDR3 reads CASSQQRIRGNTEAFF. In DNA, the CDR3 is TGCGCCAGCAGCCAACAACGTATAAGGGGGAACACTGAAGCTTTCTTT.

This clonotype has at least ten counts. The chain uses TRBV12-3 or TRBV12-4 and TRBJ2-5; tentatively, D is TRBD1 (6 bases). Trimming took 5 bases from V and 1 from J, leaving 11 bases between them. The CDR3 spans 14 residues. As DNA, the CDR3 is TGTGCCAGCAGTAAGACAGGAACCCAAGAGACCCAGTACTTC. This sequence encodes CASSKTGTQETQYF.

This clonotype was seen ten or more times. This chain links TRBV6-6 with TRBJ2-3; 9 nucleotides align to TRBD2. The junction had 5 bases not matched to a gene; V was cut back by 5 bases and J by 5 bases. The CDR3 length is 14 residues. Germline CDR1 MNHNY, CDR2 SVGAGI (reference sequence). The DNA for the CDR3 is TGTGCCAGCAGTCTAGCGGGGCCCCGAGATACGCAGTATTTT. This translates into CASSLAGPRDTQYF.

This clonotype has a count of ten or more. The chain uses TRBV4-3 and TRBJ1-1; 9 bases are shared with TRBD1. The CDR3 has 15 amino acids. Per the germline V gene, CDR1 is LGHNA and CDR2 is YSLEER. V shed 3 bases, J shed 0 bases, and the junction held 2 bases outside the gene matches. The CDR3 coding sequence is TGCGCCAGCAGCCAGGACAGGGGCGTGAACACTGAAGCTTTCTTT. It encodes CASSQDRGVNTEAFF.

The chain carries TRBV25-1 and TRBJ2-2; TRBD2 matches at 14 bases. CDR1 MGHDK and CDR2 SYGVNS come from the germline V gene. CDR3 length equals 15 residues. Trimming removed 8 bases from V and 4 bases from J; junction bases left unmatched: 3. In DNA form, the CDR3 reads TGTGCCAGCTCCGGGACTAGCGGGGGCACCGGGGAGCTGTTTTTT. Its protein product is CASSGTSGGTGELFF.

The chain couples TRBV18 to TRBJ2-7; D unresolved. Germline assignment: CDR1 KGHSH and CDR2 LQKENI. This CDR3 region has 15 residues. V was shortened by 0 bases and J by 2 bases, with 11 bases between the two germline ends. CDR3 DNA sequence: TGTGCCAGCTCACCACCGACCGGAGTAACCTACGAGCAGTACTTC. Encoded protein: CASSPPTGVTYEQYF.

This clonotype was observed at least ten times. This chain links TRBV4-1 with TRBJ1-4; 8 bases align to TRBD1. V shed 0 bases and J 8 bases; nucleotides not matched to a gene: 11. Germline V gene sequence: CDR1 MGHRA, CDR2 YSYEKL. This CDR3 contains 17 residues. The CDR3 DNA reads as TGCGCCAGCAGCCAAGATCAGTGGCAGGGGGCCGGCGAAAAACTGTTTTTT. Its protein product is CASSQDQWQGAGEKLFF.

This clonotype was counted at least ten times. This chain joins TRBV7-2 and TRBJ2-3; D possibly matches TRBD1 or TRBD2 (5 bases each). Trimming shortened V by 6 bases and J by 1 base, and 11 bases separated the two germline ends. Germline lookup yields CDR1 SGHTA and CDR2 FQGNSA. This CDR3 contains 14 residues. The CDR3 coding sequence is TGTGCCAGCAGAAGGGACCGCCGCACAGATACGCAGTATTTT. Its translation is CASRRDRRTDTQYF.

In this sample, this clonotype turned up many times. The chain employs TRBV5-1 and TRBJ2-5; no definite D call. Trimming left V 2 bases short and J 0 bases short, with 11 bases between. This CDR3 contains 15 residues. The germline V gene has CDR1 SGHRS and CDR2 YFSETQ. The CDR3 coding sequence is TGCGCCAGCAGCTTCCGCGGAGATTACCAAGAGACCCAGTACTTC. It translates to CASSFRGDYQETQYF.

This clonotype has ten or more counts. The V gene is TRBV4-1, the J gene TRBJ1-1; no clear D. Germline CDR1 and CDR2: MGHRA and YSYEKL. This CDR3 has 12 amino acids. The V and J ends lost 1 base and 4 bases respectively, with 4 bases between them. CDR3 bases: TGCGCCAGCAGCCAAGTAAGCACTGAAGCTTTCTTT. Protein: CASSQVSTEAFF.

The chain has TRBV6-5 and TRBJ1-6; D gene uncertain. The germline V gene has CDR1 MNHEY and CDR2 SVGAGI. V was shortened by 2 bases and J by 7 bases, with 6 bases between the two germline ends. The CDR3 consists of 13 residues. CDR3 sequence: CASSYGWNSPLHF. The CDR3 nucleotides read TGTGCCAGCAGTTACGGGTGGAATTCACCCCTCCACTTT.

This clonotype was found many times. The chain carries TRBV6-1 and TRBJ1-1; D ambiguous. Trimming took off 3 bases at V and 7 bases at J, with 9 bases between the two ends. This CDR3 contains 12 residues. Germline lookup yields CDR1 MNHNS and CDR2 SASEGT. The CDR3 region is CASSDLHLEAFF. The CDR3, as DNA: TGTGCCAGCAGTGATTTACACCTTGAAGCTTTCTTT.

In nucleotides, the CDR3 is TGTGCCAGCAGCGTGGGAAACAGGGGAGGTCTCCCCCTCCACTTT. This codes for CASSVGNRGGLPLHF. The chain uses TRBV9 and TRBJ1-6; 7 bases align to TRBD1. Trimming took 2 bases from V and 13 from J; bases not matched to a gene: 12. Per the germline V gene, CDR1 is SGDLS and CDR2 is YYNGEE. CDR3 length: 15 amino acids.

At least ten counts were recorded for this clonotype. The gene calls are TRBV7-9 and TRBJ2-5; maybe TRBD1 (6 bases). Germline assignment: CDR1 SEHNR and CDR2 FQNEAQ (reference sequence). V gave up 0 bases and J gave up 1 base, with 12 bases separating them. The CDR3 has 16 amino acids. CDR3 sequence: CASSLAGAILQETQYF. CDR3 DNA sequence: TGTGCCAGCAGCTTAGCGGGGGCCATCCTCCAAGAGACCCAGTACTTC.

This clonotype occurred a few times. The chain uses TRBV10-3 and TRBJ1-1, with 8 bases lining up with TRBD1. This CDR3 contains 16 residues. Trimming cost V 3 bases and J 0 bases; bases outside gene matches: 6. Germline V CDR1 and CDR2: ENHRY, SYGVKD. The CDR3: CAISDGPGGMNTEAFF. The CDR3 coding sequence is TGTGCCATCAGTGATGGTCCAGGGGGCATGAACACTGAAGCTTTCTTT.

This clonotype was counted at least ten times. The CDR3 DNA reads as TGTGCCAGCAGTTACGCGGCTAGCGGGGGGGATGAGCAGTTCTTC. Protein: CASSYAASGGDEQFF. The chain has TRBV6-5 and TRBJ2-1, with 12 bases matching TRBD2. Unmatched junction bases numbered 4, after V lost 2 bases and J lost 8 bases. Germline-derived CDR1 and CDR2 are MNHEY and SVGAGI. This CDR3 is 15 amino acids long.

The chain joins TRBV27 to TRBJ1-1; 7 bases match TRBD1. The V segment lost 3 bases and the J segment 8 bases; nucleotides outside the gene matches: 9. This CDR3 contains 14 residues. In germline, CDR1 is MNHEY, CDR2 SMNVEV (reference sequence). The CDR3 DNA reads TGTGCCAGCAGTTTCGACAGGGCTGTAAGAGAAGCTTTCTTT. It is translated as CASSFDRAVREAFF.

This clonotype was detected many times. The chain is built from TRBV29-1 and TRBJ2-3; D gene ambiguous. The CDR3 has 13 residues. Trimming cost V 7 bases and J 4 bases, with 15 bases left between them. The germline gives CDR1 SQVTM, CDR2 ANQGSEA. CDR3: CSAVTAEADTQYF. The CDR3, as DNA: TGCAGCGCTGTTACGGCAGAGGCAGATACGCAGTATTTT.

This clonotype was found many times. This sequence joins TRBV21-1 and TRBJ2-7; the D segment call TRBD1 is taken from the table without a DNA check. TRBV21-1 is flagged as a pseudogene. CDR3 length: 20 amino acids. The CDR3 nucleotides are TGTGCCAGCAGCAAAGATCGGGGCGGACTGACCTCTCGTAACTCCTACGAGCAGTACGTC. This gives the protein CASSKDRGGLTSRNSYEQYV.

This clonotype showed up many times. V is TRBV20-1 and J is TRBJ1-4; 7 bases fit TRBD1. V was clipped by 3 bases and J by 7 bases; unmatched bases: 5. Germline-derived CDR1 and CDR2 are DFQATT and SNEGSKA (reference sequence). The CDR3 spans 13 residues. The CDR3 coding sequence is TGCAGTGCTAGTGGCAGGGGGGGTGAAAAACTGTTTTTT. It is translated as CSASGRGGEKLFF.

The chain is built from TRBV20-1 and TRBJ1-2; the D is unclear. The germline V and J ends were trimmed by 5 bases and 8 bases, with 9 bases remaining between them. The CDR3 has 10 residues. The germline gives CDR1 DFQATT, CDR2 SNEGSKA (reference sequence). CDR3 residues: CSALFRGYTF. In DNA, the CDR3 is TGCAGTGCTTTATTTAGAGGCTACACCTTC.

The table lists this clonotype with a few counts. The J gene is TRBJ2-5, the V gene TRBV20-1; 9 bases match TRBD1. The CDR3 sequence is 14 residues long. CDR1 and CDR2 (germline): DFQATT, SNEGSKA (reference sequence). The ends lost 3 bases at V and 3 bases at J; junction bases unmatched: 5. CDR3: CSASRDRGKETQYF. In DNA form, the CDR3 reads TGCAGTGCTAGTCGCGACAGGGGGAAAGAGACCCAGTACTTC.

This clonotype was seen at least ten times. CDR3 coding DNA: TGCGCCAGCAGCCAAGGGGGGTGGGCGAACACTGAAGCTTTCTTT. This gives the protein CASSQGGWANTEAFF. J is TRBJ1-1 and V is TRBV4-1, with D perhaps matching TRBD1 (5 bases). CDR3 length: 15 residues. The germline V gene encodes CDR1 MGHRA and CDR2 YSYEKL. Trimming shortened V by 1 base and J by 1 base, and 10 bases separated the two germline ends.